The clone carrying this T cell receptor (beta chain) was seen more than once but under ten times. What it binds is not known. ViraFEST assay sequencing came after antigen-specific CD4+ T cells were expanded with viral peptide pools. The culture ran for roughly ten days before CD4+ T cells were isolated. This sample stems from a study of vaccination effects on CD4 cells after COVID-19. Germline V gene lookup returns CDR1 SNHLY and CDR2 FYNNEI. V was cut by 5 bases and J by 4 bases, with 17 bases left in between. This CDR3 spans 15 amino acids. The assay was immunoSEQ multiplex PCR, and TCRdb's table has in-frame clones only and misses some. Of around 30,000 clones listed, approximately 61% were seen once; the top ten hold around 27%.

This TCR was recovered from a human donor who received a COVID-19 vaccine. Sequences were derived from CD4+ T cells from PBMCs cultured with HCoV-229E spike peptides, sampled before COVID-19 vaccination. The gene calls are TRBV2 and TRBJ1-1; D ambiguous. In DNA form, the CDR3 reads TGTGCCAGCAGTAAAACGACGGCCCGCGGCACTGAAGCTTTCTTT. The encoded protein is CASSKTTARGTEAFF. The complete variable domain, with remaining parts taken from reference TRBV2 and TRBJ1-1, reads EPEVTQTPSHQVTQMGQEVILRCVPISNHLYFYWYRQILGQKVEFLVSFYNNEISEKSEIFDDQFSVERPDGSNFTLKIRSTKLEDSAMYFCASSKTTARGTEAFFGQGTRLTVV.